The 27 T cell receptor beta chains reported below all come from one sample, sequenced in a study of T cells after somatic rescue of genetic block. Clones were sequenced by immunoSEQ multiplex PCR, and TCRdb holds only the in-frame ones, with some missing. The repertoire includes around 52,000 clones, approximately 96% of them detected once, and about 0.076% sits in the top ten. Input material: peripheral blood mononuclear cells (PBMCs). The receptors originated from a child under two years old.

CDR3 nucleotides: TGTGCCAGCAGCTTACGGACGGGAGGGCACACCGGGGAGCTGTTTTTT. Protein: CASSLRTGGHTGELFF. The chain employs TRBV11-2 and TRBJ2-2; 8 bases agree with TRBD2. The CDR3 is made up of 16 amino acids. Germline V CDR1 and CDR2: SGHAT, FQNNGV. V lost 2 bases and J lost 3; bases outside the gene matches: 5.

This chain connects TRBV6-5 to TRBJ1-3; D possibly corresponds to TRBD1 (6 bases). V lost 2 bases and J lost 4, with 6 bases in between. Germline V gene data show CDR1 as MNHEY and CDR2 as SVGAGI. This CDR3 has 13 residues. Written as DNA, the CDR3 is TGTGCCAGCAGTTACACAGGGGGAAACACCATATATTTT. Residues: CASSYTGGNTIYF.

V is TRBV30 and J is TRBJ1-6; 7 bases match TRBD1. The CDR3 runs to 12 residues. Germline CDR1 and CDR2: GTSNPN and SVGIG (reference sequence). V lost 4 bases, J lost 6 bases, and 0 bases stayed unmatched. The CDR3 sequence is CAWTGGNSPLHF. The CDR3 nucleotides are TGTGCCTGGACAGGGGGTAATTCACCCCTCCACTTT.

As concerns this clone: The sample holds other DNA sequences that translate to the same CDR3. V is TRBV20-1 and J is TRBJ1-2; D remains ambiguous. The V and J ends lost 3 bases and 2 bases respectively, with 1 base between them. CDR3 size: 10 residues. Germline V lookup: CDR1 DFQATT, CDR2 SNEGSKA (reference sequence). The CDR3 sequence: CSASNYGYTF. CDR3 DNA sequence: TGCAGTGCTAGCAACTATGGCTACACCTTC.

V usage is TRBV6-5 and J usage is TRBJ1-2; maybe TRBD1 (6 bases). Deletions cut 4 bases from V and 0 bases from J, with 6 bases between. Germline CDR1 reads MNHEY; CDR2 reads SVGAGI. CDR3 length: 13 residues. CDR3 DNA sequence: TGTGCCAGCAGTTGGGACACTAACTATGGCTACACCTTC. Its translation: CASSWDTNYGYTF.

The chain carries TRBV10-3 and TRBJ2-5, with D possibly TRBD2 on 5 matching bases. There are 13 residues in the CDR3. The V gene lost 4 bases and the J gene lost 5 bases, with 11 bases spanning the gap. Germline V CDR1 and CDR2: ENHRY, SYGVKD. CDR3 in amino acids: CAISGGPGETQYF. In nucleotides, the CDR3 is TGTGCCATCAGTGGAGGTCCGGGGGAGACCCAGTACTTC.

The J gene is TRBJ2-3, the V gene TRBV28, with 8 bases identical to TRBD2. The germline V gene has CDR1 MDHEN and CDR2 SYDVKM. The CDR3 is 16 amino acids. Trimming removed 4 bases from V and 4 bases from J; junction bases left unmatched: 10. CDR3 in amino acids: CASSWAGTRDSDTQYF. The CDR3 bases are TGTGCCAGCAGTTGGGCCGGGACTAGGGACTCAGATACGCAGTATTTT.

J is TRBJ2-7 and V is TRBV11-2, with D hard to call. The CDR3 sequence is 13 residues long. Trimming pared 0 bases from V and 0 bases from J, leaving 3 bases between. CDR1 and CDR2 from the germline V gene are SGHAT and FQNNGV. CDR3 sequence reads: CASSLDSSYEQYF. The CDR3 bases are TGTGCCAGCAGCTTAGACAGCTCCTACGAGCAGTACTTC.

This rearrangement joins TRBV28 to TRBJ2-1; D call uncertain. V lost 7 bases and J lost 0, with 7 bases in between. The CDR3 sequence is 13 residues long. CDR1 MDHEN and CDR2 SYDVKM come from the germline V gene. The CDR3 DNA reads TGTGCCAGCAATATGGACTCCTACAATGAGCAGTTCTTC. Translation gives CASNMDSYNEQFF.

This chain uses TRBV5-6 with TRBJ1-4; D perhaps matches TRBD1 (6 bases). Germline loops: CDR1 SGHDT, CDR2 YYEEEE. V was shortened by 6 bases and J by 5 bases, with 11 bases between the two germline ends. The CDR3 has 13 residues. As DNA, the CDR3 is TGTGCCAGCACCAGAAGGGGGAATGAAAAACTGTTTTTT. It encodes CASTRRGNEKLFF. The complete variable domain, with remaining parts taken from reference TRBV5-6 and TRBJ1-4, reads DAGVTQSPTHLIKTRGQQVTLRCSPKSGHDTVSWYQQALGQGPQFIFQYYEEEERQRGNFPDRFSGHQFPNYSSELNVNALLLGDSALYLCASTRRGNEKLFFGSGTQLSVL.

The chain has TRBV7-9 and TRBJ1-2, with a possible D match to TRBD1 (6 bases). CDR1 SEHNR and CDR2 FQNEAQ come from the germline V gene (reference sequence). V lost 3 bases, J lost 3 bases, and 8 bases lay in between. This CDR3 comprises 13 residues. CDR3 residues: CASSFGGHYGYTF. The CDR3 DNA reads TGTGCCAGCAGCTTTGGGGGGCACTATGGCTACACCTTC.

The chain uses TRBV19 and TRBJ2-5; possible D gene TRBD2, 6 bases. Germline-derived CDR1 and CDR2 are LNHDA and SQIVND (reference sequence). The CDR3 runs to 14 residues. The V end was cut by 10 bases, the J end by 5 bases, with 20 bases between. CDR3 coding DNA: TGTGCCACCCCCAGGCGGGGTACTGGGGAGACCCAGTACTTC. The encoded protein is CATPRRGTGETQYF. Using reference TRBV19 and TRBJ2-5 for the parts outside the CDR3, the full variable domain is DGGITQSPKYLFRKEGQNVTLSCEQNLNHDAMYWYRQDPGQGLRLIYYSQIVNDFQKGDIAEGYSVSREKKESFPLTVTSAQKNPTAFYLCATPRRGTGETQYFGPGTRLLVL.

This chain uses TRBV9 with TRBJ1-4, with D possibly matching TRBD1 (5 bases). From germline, CDR1 is SGDLS and CDR2 YYNGEE. Trimming stripped 2 bases from V and 0 bases from J, with 8 bases between. The CDR3 runs 15 residues. Here the CDR3 DNA reads TGTGCCAGCAGCGTCTGGGGGGCAACTAATGAAAAACTGTTTTTT. Amino acids: CASSVWGATNEKLFF.

The chain recombines TRBV7-3 with TRBJ1-4; the D gene is possibly TRBD1 (5 bases). CDR1 is SGHTA, CDR2 FQGTGA, per germline. The V and J ends lost 2 bases and 12 bases respectively, with 13 bases between them. The CDR3 consists of 13 residues. CDR3 sequence (DNA): TGTGCCAGCAGCTTAGACCCCGGGGGAGAACTGTTTTTT. This sequence encodes CASSLDPGGELFF. Full variable domain (missing parts from reference TRBV7-3 and TRBJ1-4): GAGVSQTPSNKVTEKGKYVELRCDPISGHTALYWYRQSLGQGPEFLIYFQGTGAADDSGLPNDRFFAVRPEGSVSTLKIQRTERGDSAVYLCASSLDPGGELFFGSGTQLSVL.

This clone was observed once. The chain combines TRBV5-4 with TRBJ2-3; 13 bases align to TRBD2. The CDR3 is 16 residues long. Losses at the gene ends were 4 bases for V and 2 bases for J; bases not matched to a gene: 4. CDR1 and CDR2 (germline): SGHNT, YYREEE (reference sequence). The CDR3 coding sequence is TGTGCCAGCAGCACGGGACTAGCGGGAAACACAGATACGCAGTATTTT. This encodes CASSTGLAGNTDTQYF. The full variable domain, its missing parts supplied by reference TRBV5-4 and TRBJ2-3, is ETGVTQSPTHLIKTRGQQVTLRCSSQSGHNTVSWYQQALGQGPQFIFQYYREEENGRGNFPPRFSGLQFPNYSSELNVNALELDDSALYLCASSTGLAGNTDTQYFGPGTRLTVL.

The CDR3: CASSALETQYF. The CDR3 region has the DNA TGTGCCAGCAGCGCGTTAGAGACCCAGTACTTC. The chain combines TRBV6-1 with TRBJ2-5; D is unclear. V shed 6 bases and J shed 4 bases, with 6 bases lying between them. Germline V CDR1 and CDR2: MNHNS, SASEGT. This CDR3 has 11 amino acids.

The chain employs TRBV7-2 and TRBJ2-1; D might be TRBD2 (6 bases). Germline V gene sequence: CDR1 SGHTA, CDR2 FQGNSA. Trimming took off 4 bases at V and 0 bases at J, with 10 bases between the two ends. This CDR3 is 15 amino acids long. DNA of the CDR3: TGTGCCAGCAGCTGGGACTCTAGCTCCTACAATGAGCAGTTCTTC. It is translated as CASSWDSSSYNEQFF.

A remark on this clone: Sequence at one end of the junction differs from germline and may be a read error. The genes are TRBV18 and TRBJ1-5, with D unclear. In germline, CDR1 is KGHSH, CDR2 LQKENI. The CDR3 has 15 residues. CDR3 residues: CASSPRGFLHEPRHF. The CDR3 nucleotides are TGTGCCAGCTCACCACGCGGATTCCTGCATGAGCCCCGGCATTTT. Drawing the rest from reference TRBV18 and TRBJ1-5, the complete variable domain is NAGVMQNPRHLVRRRGQEARLRCSPMKGHSHVYWYRQLPEEGLKFMVYLQKENIIDESGMPKERFSAEFPKEGPSILRIQQVVRGDSAAYFCASSPRGFLHEPRHFGDGTRLSIL.

The chain recombines TRBV7-6 with TRBJ2-3, with 11 bases aligning to TRBD2. The germline V gene has CDR1 SGHVS and CDR2 FNYEAQ. V shed 3 bases and J 3 bases; nucleotides not matched to a gene: 2. The CDR3 totals 15 residues. The chain's CDR3 is CASSLSSGRTDTQYF. DNA of the CDR3: TGTGCCAGCAGCTTGTCTAGCGGGAGGACAGATACGCAGTATTTT. Using reference TRBV7-6 and TRBJ2-3 for the parts outside the CDR3, the full variable domain is GAGVSQSPRYKVTKRGQDVALRCDPISGHVSLYWYRQALGQGPEFLTYFNYEAQQDKSGLPNDRFSAERPEGSISTLTIQRTEQRDSAMYRCASSLSSGRTDTQYFGPGTRLTVL.

The chain uses TRBV5-3 and TRBJ2-7, with 13 bases fitting TRBD2. TRBV5-3 is identified as an open reading frame with a role that is uncertain. The CDR3 loop spans 17 amino acids. The ends lost 7 bases at V and 5 bases at J; junction bases unmatched: 15. This CDR3 is CARRWPLAGGPRHEQYF. In nucleotides, the CDR3 is TGTGCCAGACGGTGGCCACTAGCGGGAGGGCCTAGGCACGAGCAGTACTTC.

V gene TRBV7-9 combines with J gene TRBJ1-1; the match to TRBD1 covers 8 bases. V dropped 1 base and J dropped 4; count of bases not matched to a gene: 8. The CDR3 runs to 16 residues. The germline gives CDR1 SEHNR, CDR2 FQNEAQ (reference sequence). CDR3 in amino acids: CASSLGPTGGSTEAFF. Here the CDR3 DNA reads TGTGCCAGCAGCTTAGGCCCTACAGGGGGAAGCACTGAAGCTTTCTTT.

The V call is TRBV4-1, the J call TRBJ2-7; TRBD2 matches 13 bases. After removal of 4 bases from V and 7 bases from J, the junction contained 4 bases not matched to a gene. This CDR3 is built from 14 residues. Per the germline V gene, CDR1 is MGHRA and CDR2 is YSYEKL. CDR3 amino acids: CASSPGLAGSEQYF. CDR3 DNA: TGCGCCAGCAGCCCGGGACTAGCGGGGAGTGAGCAGTACTTC.

The chain employs TRBV7-9 and TRBJ2-7; TRBD1 matches at 7 bases. This CDR3 is 15 amino acids long. The V gene end was trimmed by 0 bases and the J gene end by 5 bases; junction bases not matched to a gene: 7. Germline CDR1 and CDR2: SEHNR and FQNEAQ (reference sequence). CDR3 in amino acids: CASSLATGLRNEQYF. CDR3 sequence (DNA): TGTGCCAGCAGCTTAGCGACAGGGTTGAGGAACGAGCAGTACTTC.

V usage is TRBV16 and J usage is TRBJ2-5; D gene unclear. Trimming pared 4 bases from V and 1 base from J, leaving 10 bases between. The CDR3 covers 14 residues. Germline CDR1 and CDR2: KGHSY and FQNENV. CDR3 amino acids: CASSRSTVQETQYF. In nucleotides, the CDR3 is TGTGCCAGCAGCCGTTCGACGGTCCAAGAGACCCAGTACTTC.

This clone appeared a few times. The chain combines TRBV27 with TRBJ2-2; either TRBD1 or TRBD2 may fit D (5 bases each). Germline V lookup: CDR1 MNHEY, CDR2 SMNVEV (reference sequence). V lost 1 base and J lost 2, with 5 bases in between. The CDR3 contains 14 residues. The CDR3 bases are TGTGCCAGCAGTTTATGGGACAACACCGGGGAGCTGTTTTTT. It yields the protein CASSLWDNTGELFF.

The chain links TRBV28 to TRBJ1-5, with 9 bases that match TRBD1. Trimming at V came to 3 bases and at J to 6 bases, leaving 0 bases not matched to a gene. The CDR3 has 13 amino acids. Germline CDR1 and CDR2: MDHEN and SYDVKM. The CDR3 bases are TGTGCCAGCAGTTTGGGACAGGGTCAGCCCCAGCATTTT. Amino acid sequence: CASSLGQGQPQHF.

Note on this clone: This sample includes further DNA sequences coding for the same CDR3. This chain uses TRBV27 with TRBJ2-4; a possible D gene is TRBD2 (5 bases). Germline assignment: CDR1 MNHEY and CDR2 SMNVEV (reference sequence). The CDR3 length is 14 residues. V was trimmed by 2 bases and J by 0 bases, leaving 5 bases between them. CDR3 nucleotides: TGTGCCAGCAGTTTAGCGGGAGCCAAAAACATTCAGTACTTC. It is translated as CASSLAGAKNIQYF.